This is a list of T cell receptor beta chains from one sample in a study of CD8+CD57+ T cells in acquired aplastic anemia. TCRdb recomputed calls from the reads with MiXCR, one row per CDR3 protein. The sample has roughly 260,000 distinct CDR3 sequences; around 43% are singletons. Material for sequencing was sorted CD4+, CD8+, or CD8+CD57+ T cells (not recorded which) from PBMCs. The receptors were gathered from a human donor with aplastic anemia. Each CDR3 is given with its conserved first and last residue. The D gene is left open where the match is weak. Clone size is given for some rows only: seen once, a few or many times, or a class if the clone is expanded.

d_call	j_call	clone_size	cdr3_length	v_call	cdr3_aa	cdr3_nt
.	TRBJ2-7	many	14	TRBV13	CASSPPRQSHEQYF	TGTGCCAGCAGCCCCCCCAGACAGTCCCACGAGCAGTACTTC
.	TRBJ2-5	.	16	TRBV25-1	CASSDYFLVGDQPQYF	TGTGCCAGCAGCGACTATTTCTTGGTCGGGGATCAGCCCCAGTACTTC
.	TRBJ1-1	.	13	TRBV20-1	CSAPSGGSTEAFF	TGCAGTGCCCCGAGTGGAGGCAGTACTGAAGCTTTCTTT
TRBD1	TRBJ1-2	few	17	TRBV6-1	CASSYSPGQAINYGYTF	TGTGCCAGCAGTTACTCTCCGGGACAGGCTATTAACTATGGCTACACCTTC
TRBD1	TRBJ2-7	many	16	TRBV15	CATSGEGTGLFYEQYF	TGTGCCACCAGCGGAGAGGGGACAGGGCTGTTCTACGAGCAGTACTTC
.	TRBJ1-2	few	14	TRBV20-1	CSLRGVGRNYGYTF	TGCAGCCTCAGAGGGGTGGGGCGCAACTATGGCTACACCTTC
.	TRBJ1-1	.	16	TRBV25-1	CASSEYGRGQNTEAFF	TGTGCCAGCAGTGAATACGGCAGGGGCCAGAACACTGAAGCTTTCTTT
.	TRBJ1-2	many	13	TRBV12-3/TRBV12-4	CASSLLFGYGYTF	TGTGCCAGCAGCCTCCTGTTTGGCTATGGCTACACCTTC
.	TRBJ2-3	.	15	TRBV28	CASSIDSTTTDTQYF	TGTGCCAGCAGTATCGATTCAACCACCACAGATACGCAGTATTTT
TRBD1	TRBJ1-6	.	14	TRBV9	CASSVVGQGAPLHF	TGTGCCAGCAGCGTAGTGGGACAGGGCGCACCCCTCCACTTT
.	TRBJ2-5	once	13	TRBV24-1	CATSERGRETQYF	TGTGCCACCAGTGAACGGGGGAGGGAGACCCAGTACTTC
.	TRBJ2-6	.	12	TRBV7-9	CASTSGANVLTF	TGTGCCAGTACCTCTGGGGCCAACGTCCTGACTTTC
.	TRBJ1-5	.	16	TRBV19	CASSVTGTRVNQPQHF	TGTGCCAGTAGTGTAACCGGGACAAGAGTCAATCAGCCCCAGCATTTT
.	TRBJ1-1	many	15	TRBV28	CASSLSGTANTEAFF	TGTGCCAGCAGTTTATCGGGAACAGCGAACACTGAAGCTTTCTTT
.	TRBJ1-1	.	14	TRBV10-3	CAISESGAGTEAFF	TGTGCCATCAGTGAGTCGGGGGCTGGGACTGAAGCTTTCTTT
.	TRBJ2-7	many	15	TRBV7-9	CASSLVQGGIDEQYF	TGTGCCAGCAGCTTAGTACAGGGAGGGATTGACGAGCAGTACTTC
.	TRBJ2-3	.	14	TRBV15	CATSRGAGEDAQYF	TGTGCCACCAGCAGGGGGGCGGGGGAAGATGCGCAGTATTTT
.	TRBJ2-7	.	16	TRBV15	CATSGSQGRSSYEQYF	TGTGCCACCAGCGGGTCGCAGGGGAGGAGCTCCTACGAGCAGTACTTC
.	TRBJ2-5	.	14	TRBV25-1	CASSRGAEFKTQYF	TGTGCCAGCTCACGAGGGGCAGAGTTCAAGACCCAGTACTTC
.	TRBJ1-2	.	13	TRBV7-8	CASSLAGLYGYTF	TGTGCCAGCAGCTTAGCTGGCCTCTATGGCTACACCTTC
TRBD1	TRBJ2-7	.	14	TRBV25-1	CASSELDRDYEQYF	TGTGCCAGCAGTGAACTCGACAGGGACTACGAGCAGTACTTC
.	TRBJ1-5	many	15	TRBV19	CASSISRGRNQPQHF	TGTGCCAGTAGTATTTCCCGGGGGAGGAATCAGCCCCAGCATTTT